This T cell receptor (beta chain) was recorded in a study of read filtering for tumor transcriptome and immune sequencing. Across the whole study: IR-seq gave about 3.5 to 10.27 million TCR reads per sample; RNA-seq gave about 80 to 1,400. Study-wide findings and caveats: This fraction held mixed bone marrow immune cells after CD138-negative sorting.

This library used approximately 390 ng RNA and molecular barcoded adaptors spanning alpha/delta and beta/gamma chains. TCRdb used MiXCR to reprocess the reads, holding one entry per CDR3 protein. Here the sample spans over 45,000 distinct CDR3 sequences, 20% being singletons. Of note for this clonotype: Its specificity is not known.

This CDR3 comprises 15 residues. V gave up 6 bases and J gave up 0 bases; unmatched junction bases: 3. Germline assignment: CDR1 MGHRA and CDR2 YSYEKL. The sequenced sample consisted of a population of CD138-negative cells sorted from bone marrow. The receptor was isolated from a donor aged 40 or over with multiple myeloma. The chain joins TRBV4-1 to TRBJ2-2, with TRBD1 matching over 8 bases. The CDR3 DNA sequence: TGCGCCAGCAGTCAACAGGGGGCGAACACCGGGGAGCTGTTTTTT. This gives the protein CASSQQGANTGELFF.